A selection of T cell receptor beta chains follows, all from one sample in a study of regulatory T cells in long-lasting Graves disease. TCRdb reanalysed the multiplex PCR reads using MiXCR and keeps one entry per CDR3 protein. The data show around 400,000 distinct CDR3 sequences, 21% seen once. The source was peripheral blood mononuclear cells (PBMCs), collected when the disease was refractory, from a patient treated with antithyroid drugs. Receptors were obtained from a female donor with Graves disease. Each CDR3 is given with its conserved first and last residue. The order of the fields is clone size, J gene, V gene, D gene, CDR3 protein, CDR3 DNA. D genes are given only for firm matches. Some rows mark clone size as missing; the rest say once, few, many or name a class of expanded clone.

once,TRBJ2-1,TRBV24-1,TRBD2,CATSATPGAGVVEQFF,TGTGCCACCAGTGCCACCCCCGGAGCGGGGGTCGTTGAGCAGTTCTTC
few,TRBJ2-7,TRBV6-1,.,CASRSSIYEQYF,TGTGCCAGCAGGTCGTCGATCTACGAGCAGTACTTC
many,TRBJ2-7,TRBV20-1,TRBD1,CSARQGFEQYF,TGCAGTGCCAGACAGGGGTTCGAGCAGTACTTC
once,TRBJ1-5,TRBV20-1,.,CSALHSNQPQHF,TGCAGTGCTCTTCATAGCAATCAGCCCCAGCATTTT
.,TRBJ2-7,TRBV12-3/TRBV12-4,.,CASSLAGRTGIEQYF,TGTGCCAGCAGTTTAGCGGGCAGAACAGGGATCGAGCAGTACTTC
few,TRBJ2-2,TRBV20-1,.,CSATERTTNTGELFF,TGCAGTGCCACGGAGCGAACCACGAACACCGGGGAGCTGTTTTTT
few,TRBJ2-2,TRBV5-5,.,CASSLIGPGELFF,TGTGCCAGCAGCTTGATCGGCCCCGGGGAGCTGTTTTTT
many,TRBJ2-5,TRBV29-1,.,CSVRSQETQYF,TGCAGCGTTCGAAGTCAAGAGACCCAGTACTTC
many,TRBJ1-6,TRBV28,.,CASSQNNSPLHF,TGTGCCAGCAGTCAGAATAATTCACCCCTCCACTTT
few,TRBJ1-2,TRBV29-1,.,CSVDKGGGYGYTF,TGCAGCGTTGATAAGGGAGGCGGCTATGGCTACACCTTC
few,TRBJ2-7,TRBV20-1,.,CSASGPPAPEQYF,TGCAGTGCTTCCGGGCCCCCAGCGCCGGAGCAGTACTTC
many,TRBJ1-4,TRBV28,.,CASSPLGGVNEKLFF,TGTGCCAGCAGTCCCTTGGGTGGGGTTAATGAAAAACTGTTTTTT
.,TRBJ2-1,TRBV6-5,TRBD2,CASSYGGSLAGILNEQFF,TGTGCCAGCAGTTATGGAGGTTCTTTAGCGGGGATTTTGAATGAGCAGTTCTTC
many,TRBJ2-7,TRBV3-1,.,CASSQGPQGGYEQYF,TGTGCCAGCAGCCAAGGGCCTCAGGGAGGCTACGAGCAGTACTTC
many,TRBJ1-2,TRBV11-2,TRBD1,CASSLDTGANYGYTF,TGTGCCAGCAGCTTAGATACAGGGGCGAACTATGGCTACACCTTC
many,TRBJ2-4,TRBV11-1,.,CASSFGEAKNIQYF,TGTGCCAGCAGCTTCGGGGAAGCCAAAAACATTCAGTACTTC
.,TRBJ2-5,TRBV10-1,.,CASSVDPGEIQYF,TGCGCCAGCAGCGTGGACCCTGGGGAGATCCAGTACTTC
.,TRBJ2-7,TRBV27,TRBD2,CASSSYTGTSGCEQYF,TGTGCCAGCAGTTCCTACACCGGGACTAGTGGTTGCGAGCAGTACTTC
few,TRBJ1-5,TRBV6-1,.,CASSVSRDSWLPQHF,TGTGCCAGCAGTGTTTCCAGGGACTCTTGGTTGCCCCAGCATTTT
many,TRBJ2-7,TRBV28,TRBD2,CASRATSGRSSYEQYF,TGTGCCAGCAGGGCAACTAGCGGGCGAAGCTCCTACGAGCAGTACTTC
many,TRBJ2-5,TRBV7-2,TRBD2,CASSLTWGTSGKETQYF,TGTGCCAGCAGCCTAACGTGGGGGACTAGCGGGAAAGAGACCCAGTACTTC
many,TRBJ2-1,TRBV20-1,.,CSARDPGRSYNEQFF,TGCAGTGCTAGAGACCCCGGGAGATCCTACAATGAGCAGTTCTTC
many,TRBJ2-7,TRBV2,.,CASRYREATYEQYF,TGTGCCAGCCGTTACAGGGAAGCGACCTACGAGCAGTACTTC
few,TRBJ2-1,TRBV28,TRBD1,CASSLQGANEQFF,TGTGCCAGCAGTTTGCAGGGGGCTAATGAGCAGTTCTTC
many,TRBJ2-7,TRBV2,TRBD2,CASSSSGRGYEQYF,TGTGCCAGCAGTTCTAGCGGGAGAGGTTACGAGCAGTACTTC
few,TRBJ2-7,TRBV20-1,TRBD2,CSASSGRGYEQYF,TGCAGTGCAAGCAGCGGGAGAGGGTACGAGCAGTACTTC
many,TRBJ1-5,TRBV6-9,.,CASSYFIGSLSNQPQHF,TGTGCCAGCAGTTACTTTATCGGCAGTCTGAGCAATCAGCCCCAGCATTTT
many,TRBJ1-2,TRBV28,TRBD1,CASSSGTGPFDGYTF,TGTGCCAGCAGTTCGGGGACAGGGCCATTTGATGGCTACACCTTC
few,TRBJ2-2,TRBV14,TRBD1,CASSQAGQVLFTGELFF,TGTGCCAGCAGCCAAGCGGGACAGGTTTTATTCACCGGGGAGCTGTTTTTT
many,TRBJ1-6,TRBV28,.,CASSTGRLNSPLHF,TGTGCCAGCAGTACGGGACGGCTGAATTCACCCCTCCACTTT
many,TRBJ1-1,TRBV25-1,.,CASSHEGDTEAFF,TGTGCCAGCAGCCATGAGGGGGACACTGAAGCTTTCTTT
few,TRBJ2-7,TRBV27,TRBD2,CASSAAGGPYEQYF,TGTGCCAGCAGCGCAGCGGGAGGCCCCTACGAGCAGTACTTC
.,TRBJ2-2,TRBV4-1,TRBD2,CASSQISGGSRGELFF,TGCGCCAGCAGCCAAATTTCGGGAGGGTCGCGGGGGGAGCTGTTTTTT
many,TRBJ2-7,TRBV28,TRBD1,CASSLDTGQGSYEQYF,TGTGCCAGCAGTTTAGATACGGGACAGGGTTCCTACGAGCAGTACTTC
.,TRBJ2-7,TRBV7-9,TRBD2,CASSYSGSRYEQYF,TGTGCCAGCAGCTATAGCGGGAGTAGATACGAGCAGTACTTC